The 29 T cell receptor beta chains reported below all come from one sample, sequenced in a study of shared clonotypes between healthy human individuals. Positively selected for CCR7, the CD45RO-negative cells used as naive CD8 cells excluded terminally differentiated effector memory CD45RA+ cells. This table comes from immunoSEQ multiplex PCR, and its TCRdb copy is limited to in-frame clones, with some not included. The table shows 2 million to 2.5 million clones, with about 95% occurring only once. The sequencing input was naive CD8+ T cells sorted from blood. The receptors originated from a man between 18 and 29 years old in good health.

The chain combines TRBV5-6 with TRBJ2-1; D assignment may be TRBD1 or TRBD2 (5 bases each). Trimming removed 4 bases at V and 5 bases at J, with 16 bases between. There are 15 residues in the CDR3. Germline values: CDR1 SGHDT, CDR2 YYEEEE. CDR3 coding DNA: TGTGCCAGCAGCGAATACCGGGACGCCGACAATGAGCAGTTCTTC. Its translation: CASSEYRDADNEQFF.

This chain connects TRBV7-9 to TRBJ1-6; D remains ambiguous. Germline lookup yields CDR1 SEHNR and CDR2 FQNEAQ (reference sequence). V shed 2 bases and J shed 6 bases, with 17 bases lying between them. This CDR3 is 17 amino acids long. The CDR3 spells CASSLWVSTVGNSPLHF. The DNA of the CDR3 is TGTGCCAGCAGCTTATGGGTCAGTACGGTCGGTAATTCACCCCTCCACTTT.

The chain employs TRBV28 and TRBJ1-5, with 9 bases matching TRBD1. The CDR3 runs 17 residues. Germline trimming cut 5 bases from V and 0 bases from J; bases unmatched to any gene: 8. Per the germline V gene, CDR1 is MDHEN and CDR2 is SYDVKM. The CDR3 here is CASSPGQGFYSNQPQHF. The CDR3 DNA sequence: TGTGCCAGCAGTCCGGGACAGGGTTTCTATAGCAATCAGCCCCAGCATTTT. Full variable domain (outside the CDR3, taken from reference TRBV28 and TRBJ1-5): DVKVTQSSRYLVKRTGEKVFLECVQDMDHENMFWYRQDPGLGLRLIYFSYDVKMKEKGDIPEGYSVSREKKERFSLILESASTNQTSMYLCASSPGQGFYSNQPQHFGDGTRLSIL.

The rearrangement uses TRBV6-1 and TRBJ1-5, with TRBD1 as a possible D gene (5 bases). V was pared by 2 bases and J by 2 bases, with 19 bases between. This CDR3 region has 18 residues. CDR1 and CDR2 (germline): MNHNS, SASEGT. CDR3 region: CASSESGGAPAGNQPQHF. In DNA, the CDR3 is TGTGCCAGCAGTGAAAGTGGTGGGGCCCCGGCAGGCAATCAGCCCCAGCATTTT.

CDR3 DNA: TGTGCCAGCGAAGGCGCGGCGGGCACAGATACGCAGTATTTT. Protein: CASEGAAGTDTQYF. This chain uses TRBV2 with TRBJ2-3; no definite D call. V was trimmed by 8 bases and J by 1 base, leaving 13 bases between them. CDR3 length: 14 amino acids. Germline values: CDR1 SNHLY, CDR2 FYNNEI.

A few counts support this clone. The J gene is TRBJ2-2, the V gene TRBV5-1; tentatively, D is TRBD1 (6 bases). The CDR3 is 14 amino acids. With 8 bases removed from V and 6 bases from J, the gap between germline ends came to 17 bases. Germline V gene data show CDR1 as SGHRS and CDR2 as YFSETQ. CDR3 DNA: TGCGCCAGTAAACAGGGTTCGGTATCCGGGGAGCTGTTTTTT. Protein: CASKQGSVSGELFF.

This chain uses TRBV6-5 with TRBJ1-1; the D gene is possibly TRBD1 (5 bases). The germline gives CDR1 MNHEY, CDR2 SVGAGI. V shed 5 bases and J shed 1 base, with 11 bases lying between them. The CDR3 spans 14 residues. The CDR3: CASSPGVSNTEAFF. DNA for the CDR3: TGTGCCAGCAGTCCGGGGGTTTCGAACACTGAAGCTTTCTTT.

The rearrangement joins TRBV6-1 to TRBJ1-5; no definite D call. V was cut by 1 base and J by 1 base, with 8 bases left in between. CDR1 MNHNS and CDR2 SASEGT come from the germline V gene. The CDR3 is 15 amino acids. The CDR3 here is CASSEGTLSNQPQHF. CDR3 nucleotides: TGTGCCAGCAGTGAAGGAACACTAAGCAATCAGCCCCAGCATTTT.

The chain employs TRBV7-8 and TRBJ2-5; D ambiguous. Germline V gene data show CDR1 as SGHVS and CDR2 as FQNEAQ. V lost 4 bases and J lost 2, with 11 bases in between. The CDR3 covers 14 residues. The CDR3 DNA reads TGTGCCAGCAGCTCAATGCAGGTTCAAGAGACCCAGTACTTC. Amino acids: CASSSMQVQETQYF.

The chain combines TRBV2 with TRBJ1-2; TRBD1 matches at 9 bases. Per the germline V gene, CDR1 is SNHLY and CDR2 is FYNNEI. The CDR3 extends over 13 amino acids. The V and J ends lost 10 bases and 4 bases, in that order; junction bases with no gene match: 7. The CDR3, as DNA: TGTGCCATATGGACAGGGGAGAGCTATGGCTACACCTTC. Translation: CAIWTGESYGYTF.

The chain couples TRBV6-5 to TRBJ2-5; D is possibly TRBD1 or TRBD2 (5 bases each). V lost 0 bases and J 2 bases, leaving 10 bases between the germline ends. The CDR3 sequence is 15 residues long. Germline CDR1 MNHEY, CDR2 SVGAGI. The CDR3 sequence is CASSYSIREQETQYF. The CDR3, as DNA: TGTGCCAGCAGTTACTCGATCAGGGAGCAAGAGACCCAGTACTTC.

The chain couples TRBV29-1 to TRBJ2-3; possibly TRBD2 for D (5 bases). The germline V gene has CDR1 SQVTM and CDR2 ANQGSEA. CDR3 length: 13 residues. V lost 4 bases, J lost 2 bases, and 10 bases lay in between. The CDR3 here is CSVVPGSTDTQYF. CDR3 in DNA: TGCAGCGTTGTTCCGGGATCCACAGATACGCAGTATTTT.

V usage is TRBV4-1 and J usage is TRBJ1-1; weak D call: TRBD1 (5 bases). Trimming cost V 4 bases and J 1 base, with 16 bases left between them. CDR3 length: 16 amino acids. The germline V gene has CDR1 MGHRA and CDR2 YSYEKL. The CDR3 here is CASSLPPGRENTEAFF. CDR3 bases: TGCGCCAGCAGCCTCCCCCCGGGCAGGGAGAACACTGAAGCTTTCTTT.

This clone was picked up a small number of times. The same CDR3 arises from other DNA sequences in this sample as well. This rearrangement joins TRBV27 to TRBJ2-7, with D unresolved. CDR1 and CDR2 from the germline V gene are MNHEY and SMNVEV (reference sequence). The CDR3 consists of 11 residues. Trimming shortened V by 3 bases and J by 0 bases, and 0 bases separated the two germline ends. For the CDR3, the DNA is TGTGCCAGCAGTTTCTCCTACGAGCAGTACTTC. It encodes CASSFSYEQYF.

Notes on this clone: The sample holds other DNA sequences that translate to the same CDR3. This chain's CDR3 is CASSYFGGEQYF. The CDR3 nucleotides are TGTGCCAGCAGTTACTTTGGGGGAGAGCAGTACTTC. The chain couples TRBV6-5 to TRBJ2-7; either TRBD1 or TRBD2 may supply D (5 bases each). The CDR3 totals 12 residues. The V end lost 1 base, the J end lost 7 bases, and 8 bases lay between the germline ends. Germline CDR1 is MNHEY and CDR2 is SVGAGI.

This rearrangement joins TRBV6-1 to TRBJ1-6; 8 nucleotides agree with TRBD1. The CDR3 has 17 amino acids. V lost 0 bases, J lost 3 bases, and 4 bases stayed unmatched. Germline CDR1 MNHNS, CDR2 SASEGT. CDR3 sequence (DNA): TGTGCCAGCAGTGAAGCGCGCGACAGGGGCTATAATTCACCCCTCCACTTT. It codes for CASSEARDRGYNSPLHF.

The chain couples TRBV9 to TRBJ1-2; 8 bases map to TRBD1. The CDR3 loop spans 15 amino acids. The trim removed 0 bases at V and 2 bases at J, leaving 3 bases unmatched. Germline V gives CDR1 SGDLS, CDR2 YYNGEE. The CDR3 region has the DNA TGTGCCAGCAGCGTAGACACAGGGGGGAACTATGGCTACACCTTC. Protein sequence: CASSVDTGGNYGYTF.

The chain couples TRBV15 to TRBJ2-7; D is undetermined. The V and J ends lost 1 base and 4 bases respectively, with 17 bases between them. Germline loops: CDR1 LNHNV, CDR2 YYDKDF (reference sequence). There are 16 residues in the CDR3. CDR3 sequence (DNA): TGTGCCACCAGCAGAGCCCCCCCCGAGCCGTCATACGAGCAGTACTTC. Its translation: CATSRAPPEPSYEQYF.

The chain is built from TRBV10-3 and TRBJ2-3; no definite D call. Germline V gene sequence: CDR1 ENHRY, CDR2 SYGVKD. This CDR3 has 14 residues. Trimming took 3 bases from V and 4 from J, leaving 11 bases between them. For the CDR3, the DNA is TGTGCCATCAGTGATGAGGCACTCGCAGATACGCAGTATTTT. This codes for CAISDEALADTQYF.

The V call is TRBV7-9, the J call TRBJ2-3; the D call may be TRBD1 or TRBD2 (5 bases each). Looked up from germline, CDR1 is SEHNR and CDR2 is FQNEAQ (reference sequence). The CDR3 contains 14 residues. The V end was cut by 7 bases, the J end by 7 bases, with 18 bases between. The CDR3 loop reads CASTNTEGLYTQYF. As DNA, the CDR3 is TGTGCCAGCACCAACACAGAGGGGCTGTATACGCAGTATTTT.

This chain uses TRBV7-8 with TRBJ2-3; TRBD2 might be the D (5 bases). Trimming left V 4 bases short and J 5 bases short, with 13 bases between. The CDR3 totals 14 residues. Germline-derived CDR1 and CDR2 are SGHVS and FQNEAQ. This CDR3 reads CASSSRELQDTQYF. CDR3 nucleotide sequence: TGTGCCAGCAGCTCCCGGGAACTACAAGATACGCAGTATTTT.

DNA for the CDR3: TGTGCCAGCAGTGATTATTCAGATACGCAGTATTTT. As protein: CASSDYSDTQYF. The rearrangement links TRBV2 to TRBJ2-3, with unresolved D. Deletions cut 3 bases from V and 4 bases from J, with 5 bases between. CDR3 size: 12 residues. Germline V gene data show CDR1 as SNHLY and CDR2 as FYNNEI. The full variable domain, with the rest looked up from reference TRBV2 and TRBJ2-3, is EPEVTQTPSHQVTQMGQEVILRCVPISNHLYFYWYRQILGQKVEFLVSFYNNEISEKSEIFDDQFSVERPDGSNFTLKIRSTKLEDSAMYFCASSDYSDTQYFGPGTRLTVL.

This chain uses TRBV10-2 with TRBJ2-5, with D unresolved. The length of the CDR3 is 17 residues. CDR1 is WSHSY and CDR2 is SAAADI in the germline V gene. Deletions cut 0 bases from V and 3 bases from J, with 17 bases between. The CDR3 region has the DNA TGCGCCAGCAGTGAGTCTTCCGGTCCCCCGCCCGAAGAGACCCAGTACTTC. Protein sequence: CASSESSGPPPEETQYF.

This chain links TRBV28 with TRBJ2-2; TRBD1 is a possible D gene (5 bases). Between the trimmed V and J ends, which lost 2 bases and 7 bases, there was a span of 11 bases. The V gene's germline CDR1 is MDHEN and CDR2 SYDVKM. The CDR3 is 14 amino acids. The CDR3 bases are TGTGCCAGCAGTTTAAAAGGGGTTGGCGGGGAGCTGTTTTTT. Translation gives CASSLKGVGGELFF. Drawing the rest from reference TRBV28 and TRBJ2-2, the complete variable domain is DVKVTQSSRYLVKRTGEKVFLECVQDMDHENMFWYRQDPGLGLRLIYFSYDVKMKEKGDIPEGYSVSREKKERFSLILESASTNQTSMYLCASSLKGVGGELFFGEGSRLTVL.

Worth noting for this clone: At the DNA level, this CDR3 is encoded by other sequences in the same sample as well. V and J are TRBV27 and TRBJ1-5, with D possibly being TRBD1 (5 bases). The CDR3 is 14 amino acids. Trimming removed 0 bases at V and 6 bases at J, with 9 bases between. In germline, CDR1 is MNHEY, CDR2 SMNVEV (reference sequence). The CDR3, as DNA: TGTGCCAGCAGTTTATCAGGGGTCGGTCAGCCCCAGCATTTT. Encoded protein: CASSLSGVGQPQHF.

The rearrangement links TRBV6-5 to TRBJ1-2; 8 bases match TRBD1. Germline V gene data show CDR1 as MNHEY and CDR2 as SVGAGI. With 6 bases clipped from V and 4 bases from J, the junction kept 7 bases outside the gene matches. The CDR3 extends over 14 amino acids. The DNA of the CDR3 is TGTGCCAGCAGGGAAGACAGGGGCCCCTATGGCTACACCTTC. This codes for CASREDRGPYGYTF.

The gene calls are TRBV27 and TRBJ2-7; D may correspond to TRBD1 or TRBD2 (5 bases each). V was cut by 3 bases and J by 3 bases, with 21 bases left in between. Germline lookup yields CDR1 MNHEY and CDR2 SMNVEV (reference sequence). There are 17 residues in the CDR3. CDR3: CASSFVSGERGVYEQYF. The CDR3 DNA sequence: TGTGCCAGCAGTTTCGTATCAGGAGAACGAGGGGTCTACGAGCAGTACTTC.

The rearrangement uses TRBV2 and TRBJ2-2; TRBD2 agrees at 7 bases. J lost 7 bases, V lost 0 bases, and 2 bases had no gene match. This CDR3 spans 14 amino acids. The germline V gene has CDR1 SNHLY and CDR2 FYNNEI. The CDR3: CASSEARGDGELFF. The DNA of the CDR3 is TGTGCCAGCAGTGAAGCCCGGGGGGACGGGGAGCTGTTTTTT. Together with reference TRBV2 and TRBJ2-2, the CDR3 gives the full variable domain: EPEVTQTPSHQVTQMGQEVILRCVPISNHLYFYWYRQILGQKVEFLVSFYNNEISEKSEIFDDQFSVERPDGSNFTLKIRSTKLEDSAMYFCASSEARGDGELFFGEGSRLTVL.

V is TRBV6-5 and J is TRBJ1-2; 7 bases map to TRBD1. The J segment lost 7 bases and the V segment lost 7 bases, leaving 15 bases of the junction unmatched. CDR1 is MNHEY and CDR2 is SVGAGI in the germline V gene. CDR3 size: 15 residues. The CDR3 DNA reads as TGTGCCAGCATTCCCCTTAGCGACAGGGTGACTGGCTACACCTTC. Translation: CASIPLSDRVTGYTF.